These T cell receptor beta chains were read from a single sample in a study of blood T cell repertoires in COVID-19. Using immunoSEQ multiplex PCR, the repertoire was profiled, and TCRdb retains in-frame clones only, with some absent. This sample has approximately 380,000 clones, with 85% found just once. The sequencing sample was made of peripheral blood. The receptors originated from a woman aged 18 to 35 with acute or convalescent COVID-19. The CDR3 runs from the conserved cysteine through the conserved F or W. Fields, in order: J gene, D gene, V gene, CDR3 length, clone size, CDR3 DNA, CDR3 protein. The D gene is left open where the match is weak. Expanded clones are given a class, and other clones once, few, many or no size at all.

TRBJ2-7	TRBD2	TRBV9	15	NA	TGTGCCAGCAGCGTAGGGCGGGGGGGCGTCAACGAGCAGTACTTC	CASSVGRGGVNEQYF
TRBJ2-1	NA	TRBV27	12	NA	TGTGCCAGCAGTTTTTTGACTGGGGAGCAGTTCTTC	CASSFLTGEQFF
TRBJ1-2	NA	TRBV5-1	15	NA	TGCGCCAGCAGCTTGGTATATTCCGGAGACTATGGCTACACCTTC	CASSLVYSGDYGYTF
TRBJ2-3	NA	TRBV5-4	13	NA	TGTGCCAGCAGTTTCCCAGGGGAAGATACGCAGTATTTT	CASSFPGEDTQYF
TRBJ1-2	NA	TRBV19	15	few	TGTGCCAGTAGTATAGTGGGCAGGGAGGACTATGGCTACACCTTC	CASSIVGREDYGYTF
TRBJ1-6	TRBD1	TRBV11-2	15	NA	TGTGCCAGCAGGCCTCCGGGACAGGGTAATTCACCCCTCCACTTT	CASRPPGQGNSPLHF
TRBJ1-2	TRBD1	TRBV7-9	14	NA	TGTGCCAGCAGCTCAGGAGGACAGGGGAATGGCTACACCTTC	CASSSGGQGNGYTF
TRBJ1-2	NA	TRBV5-8	15	NA	TGTGCCAGCAGCGTGCAAGGGACATTGGCTCGGGGCTACACCTTC	CASSVQGTLARGYTF
TRBJ2-7	TRBD1	TRBV10-3	15	NA	TGTGCCATCAGTGAGAAAAGGACAGGGGGCTACGAGCAGTACTTC	CAISEKRTGGYEQYF
TRBJ1-3	TRBD1	TRBV5-6	15	NA	TGTGCCAGCAGCTTCGGACAGGGCTCTGGAAACACCATATATTTT	CASSFGQGSGNTIYF
TRBJ2-5	NA	TRBV5-4	14	NA	TGTGCCAGCAGCTTGGCGTCCAGCCAAGAGACCCAGTACTTC	CASSLASSQETQYF
TRBJ1-2	TRBD1	TRBV13	18	once	TGTGCCAGCAGCTCCCCCGGGACAGGAGTTCGCTTTGGGTATGGCTACACCTTC	CASSSPGTGVRFGYGYTF
TRBJ2-7	TRBD1	TRBV6-1	16	NA	TGTGCCAGCAGTGGCAGAAGGGGCAGGGGGACCTACGAGCAGTACTTC	CASSGRRGRGTYEQYF
TRBJ2-3	TRBD2	TRBV7-2	13	once	TGTGCCAGCAGCCTCCACCGGGAGGGTACGCAGTATTTT	CASSLHREGTQYF
TRBJ2-5	NA	TRBV5-4	11	NA	TGTGCCAGCAGCTTGGGCGGTACCCAGTACTTC	CASSLGGTQYF
TRBJ2-1	NA	TRBV9	15	NA	TGTGCCAGCAGCGTGGACTCCTCTCACCTTGGTGAGCAGTTCTTC	CASSVDSSHLGEQFF
TRBJ1-1	TRBD1	TRBV2	15	NA	TGTGCCAGCACCGGGACAGGGGGGACTATCTTGGAAGCTTTCTTT	CASTGTGGTILEAFF
TRBJ2-2	NA	TRBV29-1	13	NA	TGCAGCGTGGTCCTAGGATCCACCGGGGAGCTGTTTTTT	CSVVLGSTGELFF
TRBJ2-2	NA	TRBV14	16	NA	TGTGCCAGCAGCCAAGATCCGATCCCTCGCGCCGGGGAGCTGTTTTTT	CASSQDPIPRAGELFF
TRBJ1-1	NA	TRBV7-2	16	few	TGTGCCAGCAGCGCCCAAGTAATCGGTGCAAACACTGAAGCTTTCTTT	CASSAQVIGANTEAFF
TRBJ2-2	NA	TRBV9	13	once	TGTGCCAGCAGCGTAATTCTCACCGGGGAGCTGTTTTTT	CASSVILTGELFF
TRBJ2-3	NA	TRBV24-1	11	NA	TGTGCCACCAGAGGGGGAGATACGCAGTATTTT	CATRGGDTQYF
TRBJ2-3	NA	TRBV6-2/TRBV6-3	12	NA	TGTGCCAGCAGTTACTCGAGGGATACGCAGTATTTT	CASSYSRDTQYF
TRBJ2-1	TRBD1	TRBV12-5	16	NA	TGTGCTAGTGGTTCCCTTACAGGGGGGTACTACAATGAGCAGTTCTTC	CASGSLTGGYYNEQFF
TRBJ1-1	NA	TRBV7-8	15	NA	TGTGCCAGCAGCTTTTCAGACAGGTCGGGAACTGAAGCTTTCTTT	CASSFSDRSGTEAFF
TRBJ1-6	NA	TRBV7-3	14	NA	TGTGCCAGCAGCGTACGCAGGGGACGTCCGCCCCTCCACTTT	CASSVRRGRPPLHF
TRBJ2-1	NA	TRBV19	13	NA	TGTGCCAGTAGCCAACAAGACTACAATGAGCAGTTCTTC	CASSQQDYNEQFF
TRBJ1-2	TRBD1	TRBV7-9	15	once	TGTGCCAGCACCAAGGGGACAGGGGCCCTCTATGGCTACACCTTC	CASTKGTGALYGYTF
TRBJ1-1	TRBD1	TRBV6-5	14	NA	TGTGCCAGCAGTTACTCCGGACAGGGAACTGATGCTTTCTTT	CASSYSGQGTDAFF
TRBJ1-2	NA	TRBV2	16	NA	TGTGCCAGCAGTGAATTGGCAGGGGAGATCGTGGAAGGCTACACCTTC	CASSELAGEIVEGYTF
TRBJ1-2	NA	TRBV3-1/TRBV3-2	14	NA	TGTGCCAGCAGCCTACAGGGTTCGGTATATGGCTACACCTTC	CASSLQGSVYGYTF
TRBJ1-4	NA	TRBV19	16	NA	TGTGCCAGTAGTATAGGAGCGGGGGGTGTGAATGAAAAACTGTTTTTT	CASSIGAGGVNEKLFF
TRBJ2-5	NA	TRBV4-1	15	NA	TGCGCCAGCAGCGTCGGGACTTGGTACCAAGAGACCCAGTACTTC	CASSVGTWYQETQYF
TRBJ2-7	TRBD1	TRBV19	14	NA	TGTGCCAGTAGAATCCGGGACAGCTCCTACGAGCAGTACTTC	CASRIRDSSYEQYF
TRBJ2-7	NA	TRBV6-5	11	NA	TGTGCCAGCAGGACGGGCTACGAGCAGTACTTC	CASRTGYEQYF
TRBJ2-6	NA	TRBV19	15	NA	TGTGCCAGTAAGGTGGAGGGCTCTGGGGCCAACGTCCTGACTTTC	CASKVEGSGANVLTF
TRBJ1-2	NA	TRBV5-6	14	NA	TGTGCCAGCAGCTTGGGTACTACTAACTATGGCTACACCTTC	CASSLGTTNYGYTF
TRBJ1-2	NA	TRBV6-5	15	NA	TGTGCCAGCAGTTACTCGAGTGGGACACCGTATGGCTACACCTTC	CASSYSSGTPYGYTF
TRBJ1-1	NA	TRBV6-4	14	NA	TGTGCCAGCAGTGACTCCTCGCGCGGCGCTGAAGCTTTCTTT	CASSDSSRGAEAFF
TRBJ1-1	NA	TRBV9	14	NA	TGTGCCAGCAGCGTAGTTAGTGAGAACACTGAAGCTTTCTTT	CASSVVSENTEAFF
TRBJ2-7	NA	TRBV27	15	once	TGTGCCAGCACTCGATCAGCGCAGGGAACCTACGAGCAGTACTTC	CASTRSAQGTYEQYF
TRBJ2-1	TRBD2	TRBV5-1	17	once	TGCGCCAGCAGCTTGAGTAGCGGGCGAGTCTCCTACAATGAGCAGTTCTTC	CASSLSSGRVSYNEQFF
TRBJ2-7	NA	TRBV28	14	NA	TGTGCCATTTCAACAGGGACCTTCCCCTACGAGCAGTACTTC	CAISTGTFPYEQYF
TRBJ2-1	NA	TRBV4-1	15	NA	TGCGCCAGCAGCCACTGGGGGAGGTCGTTGAATGAGCAGTTCTTC	CASSHWGRSLNEQFF
TRBJ2-7	NA	TRBV7-3	15	NA	TGTGCCAGCAGCTTAATTAGGGGCGGAGCCTACGAGCAGTACTTC	CASSLIRGGAYEQYF
TRBJ1-5	NA	TRBV29-1	13	NA	TGCAGCGTTTCGCGGGGAGTTCATCAGCCCCAGCATTTT	CSVSRGVHQPQHF
TRBJ2-3	TRBD1	TRBV5-8	16	NA	TGTGCCAGCAGCCGAGGGACAGTTACTAGCACAGATACGCAGTATTTT	CASSRGTVTSTDTQYF
TRBJ2-7	NA	TRBV12-5	12	NA	TGTGCTAGTGGTTCCCTCTTCTACGAGCAGTACTTC	CASGSLFYEQYF